This note documents a single TCR beta chain sequence. Only a few counts were recorded for this clone. Its antigen has not been determined. No much larger clone is present one base from it, and per-base qualities are unavailable. Libraries were prepared through the immunoSEQ multiplex PCR assay. For the multiplex PCR, a mixture combining 60 forward primers for TCR Vbeta segments and 13 reverse primers for TCR Jbeta segments was used. The CDR3 region of rearranged TCR beta genes was amplified from genomic DNA by a multiplex PCR assay. Amplified TCR beta libraries were sequenced as 87-base-pair reads on the Illumina HiSeq System. Regarding the original processing steps: A later analysis tallied some 79 million unique TCR beta chains across the 610 or so repertoires, and approximately 12 million of those chains were shared by two or more donors. A nearest-neighbor algorithm error-corrected the raw reads and collapsed the reads into unique sequences, merging closely related sequences to remove PCR and sequencing errors. To assign V, D and J gene segments, CDR3 sequences were aligned to IMGT reference sequences. For a sequence to be retained, a match of at least six nucleotides to both a V gene segment and a J gene segment was required. A rearrangement was called productive if the CDR3 had no stop codons and remained in frame with V and J, and every other rearrangement was called non-productive. Following IMGT convention, CDR3 was defined as the stretch from the second conserved V-encoded cysteine to the conserved J-encoded phenylalanine. The earlier analysis of about 640 of the donors excluded any sequence lacking an unambiguous match to a single V gene segment. An earlier analysis of roughly 590 of the donors called V segments functional above 56.7% productive rearrangements and segregating when the between-donor standard deviation exceeded 5%. A statistical classification framework was built for diagnosing cytomegalovirus status from the catalog of TCR beta chain sequences. In a later analysis, TCR nucleotide sequences were compared against IMGT/GENE-DB human TR gene sequences so that V and J genes could be assigned. The TCRdist pipeline was used in a later analysis to assign CDR3 sequences and most-parsimonious VDJ recombination scenarios. In a later analysis, each TCR beta chain was defined by its CDR3 amino acid sequence together with its V-gene family, and reads without a unique V-gene family were excluded. As a way to deal with suspected cross-contamination and a sequencing artifact, a later analysis dropped roughly 600 nucleotide sequences that were highly shared and had low generation probability. In a later analysis, a clonal expansion index for each public chain was calculated from normalized within-repertoire ranks of inferred template counts. Generation probabilities in a later analysis came from a VDJ recombination model fitted to out-of-frame rearrangements, and those results were checked against IGoR. A later analysis scored TCR-TCR, TCR-HLA and TCR-CMV co-occurrence with hypergeometric tests, applying a repertoire-size bias correction to TCR pairs. In a later analysis, false discovery rates were estimated by permuting HLA or CMV assignments 20 times. In a later analysis, co-occurring TCRs were grouped using DBSCAN, with TCRdist sequence similarity added in when clustering inside HLA-allele-positive subsets. Repertoires with fewer than 30,000 or more than 120,000 public chains, plus five repertoires with anomalous nucleotide sharing, were excluded from co-occurrence clustering. TCRdb holds this immuneACCESS table with in-frame rearrangements only. Some clones are missing; in checked studies, unresolved V genes explain under half, and the rest has no known cause. The D gene and trimming were derived from the DNA, and the V and J assignments and clone size from that table. In all, the sample holds about 200,000 clones, and 70% to 90% of those were seen once. The ten largest clones represent about 3.1% of the sample.

In total, approximately 690 healthy bone marrow donors made up the cohort. At the time of sampling, every cohort member was nominally healthy, though immune exposures that went unrecorded were likely present. The donor tested CMV seronegative and was one of the 352 seronegative cohort members. A peripheral blood sample was collected from each donor, and TCR beta sequencing was performed on peripheral blood mononuclear cells. The Qiagen DNeasy Blood Extraction Kit was used to extract genomic DNA from the blood cell samples. Germline trimming amounts to 3 bases on V and 7 bases on J, with 8 as the count of junction bases outside the gene matches. The CDR3 sequence holds 14 residues, the cysteine and phenylalanine included. Only the CDR3 region is kept as DNA, spanning 42 bases read in frame from base 1. Reading the germline V gene (reference sequence) gives CDR1 SEHNR and CDR2 FQNEAQ. The data derive from a study of cytomegalovirus exposure and HLA in healthy donors (dated by TCRdb to about 2017). About the investigation overall: An earlier analysis of about 560 of the donors reported approximately 300 Gb of sequence data and 95 million to 140 million unique TCR beta sequences obtained from approximately 180 million T cells. Every repertoire in the discovery cohort had been generated on one and the same sequencing platform. Of the 300 to 450 genotyped donors, roughly 76% were placed in the genetic ancestry cluster associated with self-reported Caucasian donors. About 300 gigabases of sequencing data and 70 million to 85 million unique TCR sequences were included in an early release covering several hundred HLA-typed donors. The T cell repertoires of under 700 subjects were profiled by immunosequencing and related to cytomegalovirus serostatus. The study was designed to test whether signatures of past pathogen exposure could be identified by cataloging public T cell receptors. The study combined high-throughput TCR immunosequencing, statistical association of individual TCRs with disease status, and machine learning to predict cytomegalovirus infection status. In a later genetic analysis, genome-wide SNP genotypes for about 65% of the 666 donors were used, and that subset was treated as a discovery cohort. To decide whether each TCR beta V gene segment behaved as functional or pseudogenic, an earlier analysis of fewer than 750 of the donors relied on high-throughput TCR beta sequencing. Several DR-DQ haplotypes were treated as single units for association and clustering because of strong linkage in the cohort. Typing coverage differed by locus: A, B, C, DRB1 and DQB1 were typed in roughly 629-640 donors, DQA1 in roughly 510, DPA1 in 600 to 610, and DPB1 in 450 to 490. A separate validation cohort of roughly 120 different subjects was used in addition to the 666-subject first cohort. On average, 235,054 unique TCR beta nucleotide sequences were sequenced per donor among more than 350 genotyped donors of the cohort, with around 19% of those sequences being non-productive. Both class I and class II loci were covered by HLA typing, at four-digit resolution. A later analysis re-analyzed previously published TCR beta repertoires from roughly 690 donors and added high-resolution HLA genotyping to study TCR occurrence patterns. Donor age, sex, ethnicity and CMV serostatus were compiled alongside the repertoire data. Rather than drawing on any new phenotypic data, the later analysis identified candidate immune exposures from TCR beta sequences and the way those sequences occurred across donors.

What the work shows at the level of the full study, not this receptor alone: Because HLA typing was unavailable for some donors at each locus, only the typed subset was used in association tests. The classifier was reported to diagnose cytomegalovirus status with high specificity and sensitivity in both the original cohort and the validation cohort. According to a later genetic analysis, donors in an Asian-associated ancestry cluster had fewer N-insertions in productive TCRs than the approximately 650-donor mean. Immune exposure information for the cohort was limited to CMV serostatus. It was suggested by the authors that the approach could potentially be generalized to other disease states and immunological phenotypes. The study listed 170 or so TCR beta chains as associated with cytomegalovirus. In a later genetic analysis, a missense DCLRE1C variant was associated with V-gene and J-gene trimming of TCR beta chains, and the association was replicated in an independent cohort. A further reported finding was that TCR beta sequences accurately predicted the HLA-A and HLA-B alleles for most subjects in the first cohort. Because counts were too low, seventeen rarely observed V segments, including chromosome 9 orphons, were excluded from the earlier analysis of about 500 of the donors. Most TCR sequences were observed very rarely across donors, whereas some public TCRs were present in many individuals. Assigning TCR associations to individual alleles was difficult when HLA alleles, especially DR and DQ, strongly co-occurred. In an earlier analysis of some 540 of the donors, most TCR beta V segments appeared in productive rearrangements about 87% or about 30% of the time, broadly matching IMGT annotations. Some IMGT-functional V segments, including TRBV6-2 and TRBV6-3, could not be distinguished by the 87-base-pair reads and were therefore excluded. A cluster of highly shared sequence variants was judged likely to represent a technical artifact of the sequencing pipeline. A later analysis found that TCR association rates varied across HLA loci, with DRB1 alleles showing the most associated TCRs and HLA-C alleles the fewest. In vitro tests confirmed that a few of the cytomegalovirus-associated TCR beta chains recognize cytomegalovirus antigens. In a later analysis, 16,951 TCR beta sequences were associated with specific HLA alleles at a false discovery rate of 0.05. According to a later analysis, most CMV-associated TCR beta chains appeared to be HLA-restricted, and the HLA associations seemed to be driven largely by CMV exposure. Presence/absence analyses assumed roughly uniform sequencing depth across donors, an assumption that may not hold. In a later analysis, HLA-associated TCR beta chains were found to be more clonally expanded and to have lower generation probabilities than equally common non-associated chains. Only TCR beta chains were sequenced in this cohort, and the absence of alpha or paired-chain data limited detectable features. Linkage disequilibrium might explain the correlated functional status among segregating V segments, but an unknown experimental factor could not be ruled out. According to a later analysis, parvovirus B19, influenza, CMV and Epstein-Barr virus appeared linked to several top co-occurrence clusters.

The sequencing sample was made of PBMCs. This receptor chain uses TRBV7-9 and TRBJ1-1, with 7 central nucleotides matching TRBD1. The receptor comes from a man aged 30 to 39 in good health and CMV-seronegative. The nucleotides read TGTGCCAGCAGCTTCCGGACAGGCCCCGTTGAAGCTTTCTTT. It translates as CASSFRTGPVEAFF.